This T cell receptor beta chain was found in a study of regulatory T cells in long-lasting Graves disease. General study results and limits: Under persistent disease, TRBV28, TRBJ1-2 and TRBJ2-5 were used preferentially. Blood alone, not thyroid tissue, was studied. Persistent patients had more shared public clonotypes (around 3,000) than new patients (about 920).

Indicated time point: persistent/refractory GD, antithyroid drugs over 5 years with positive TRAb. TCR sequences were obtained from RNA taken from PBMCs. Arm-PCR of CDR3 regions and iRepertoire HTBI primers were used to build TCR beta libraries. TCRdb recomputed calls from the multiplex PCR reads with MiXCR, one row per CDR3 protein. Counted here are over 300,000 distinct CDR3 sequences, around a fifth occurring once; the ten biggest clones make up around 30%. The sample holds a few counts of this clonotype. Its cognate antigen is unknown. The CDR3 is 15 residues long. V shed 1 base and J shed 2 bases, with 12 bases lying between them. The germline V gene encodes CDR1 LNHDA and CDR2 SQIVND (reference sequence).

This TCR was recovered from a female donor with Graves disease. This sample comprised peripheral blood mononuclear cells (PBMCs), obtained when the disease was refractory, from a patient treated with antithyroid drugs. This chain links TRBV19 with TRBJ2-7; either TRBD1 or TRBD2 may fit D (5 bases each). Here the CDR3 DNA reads TGTGCCAGTAGTATAGCCTGGGACGGACCCTACGAGCAGTACTTC. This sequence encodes CASSIAWDGPYEQYF.